This T cell receptor (beta chain) was obtained from a study of CD8 T cells in Susac syndrome. TEMRA cells were enriched by FACS, and CD4+ and CD8+ T cells were negatively isolated. Germline trimming cut 5 bases from V and 5 bases from J; bases unmatched to any gene: 14. The CDR3 totals 17 residues. Germline V gene data show CDR1 as MNHEY and CDR2 as SVGAGI. It was with random hexamers that 0.5 to 1 ug RNA was reverse transcribed. Each CDR3 protein is one row after TCRdb ran MiXCR on the immunoSEQ multiplex PCR reads. This sample has 250,000 to 300,000 distinct CDR3 sequences, with more than 75% found just once.

This TCR was sampled from a human donor with multiple sclerosis. This chain uses TRBV6-5 with TRBJ2-1; 8 bases line up with TRBD1. The source material was CD8+ T cells from PBMCs. CDR3 DNA: TGTGCCAGCAGTACTAGGACAGGGAGGAACCCAGACAATGAGCAGTTCTTC. Translating gives CASSTRTGRNPDNEQFF.